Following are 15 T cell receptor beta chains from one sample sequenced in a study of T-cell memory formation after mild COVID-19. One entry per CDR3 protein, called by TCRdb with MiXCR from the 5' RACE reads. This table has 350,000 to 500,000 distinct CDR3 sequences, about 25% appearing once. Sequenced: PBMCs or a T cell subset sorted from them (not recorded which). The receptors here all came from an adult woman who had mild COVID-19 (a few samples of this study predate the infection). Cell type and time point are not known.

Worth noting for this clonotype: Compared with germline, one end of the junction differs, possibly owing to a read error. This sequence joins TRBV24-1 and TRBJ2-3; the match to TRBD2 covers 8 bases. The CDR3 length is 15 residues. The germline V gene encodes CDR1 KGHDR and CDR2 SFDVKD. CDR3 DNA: TGTGCCACCAGCACCACCGGGGGGGCAACAGATACTCAGTATTTT. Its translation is CATSTTGGATDTQYF.

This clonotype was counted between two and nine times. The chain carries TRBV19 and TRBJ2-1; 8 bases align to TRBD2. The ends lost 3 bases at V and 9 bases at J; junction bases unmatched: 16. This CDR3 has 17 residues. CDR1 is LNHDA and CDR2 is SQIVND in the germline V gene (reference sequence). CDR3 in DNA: TGTGCCAGTAGTATGGACACGGGAGGGCGATCGCGGAGTGAGCAGTTCTTC. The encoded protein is CASSMDTGGRSRSEQFF.

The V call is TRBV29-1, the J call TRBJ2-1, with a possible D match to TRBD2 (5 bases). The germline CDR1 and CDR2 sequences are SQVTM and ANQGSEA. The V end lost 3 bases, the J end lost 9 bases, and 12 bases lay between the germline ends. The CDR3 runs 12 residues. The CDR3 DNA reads TGCAGCGTTGAGGTGAGGGTACCTGAGCAGTTCTTC. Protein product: CSVEVRVPEQFF.

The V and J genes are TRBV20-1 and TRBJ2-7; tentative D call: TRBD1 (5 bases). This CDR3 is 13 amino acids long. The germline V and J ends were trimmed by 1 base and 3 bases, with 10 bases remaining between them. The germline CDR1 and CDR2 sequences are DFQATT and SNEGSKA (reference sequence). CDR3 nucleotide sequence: TGCAGTGCTAGAGGATCCAGGGACTACGAGCAGTACTTC. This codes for CSARGSRDYEQYF.

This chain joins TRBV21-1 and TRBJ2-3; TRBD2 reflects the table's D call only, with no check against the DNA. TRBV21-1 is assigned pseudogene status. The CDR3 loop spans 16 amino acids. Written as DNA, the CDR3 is TGTGCCAGCACCCGAGCCGAGCGGGACCCCACAGATACGCAGTATTTT. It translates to CASTRAERDPTDTQYF.

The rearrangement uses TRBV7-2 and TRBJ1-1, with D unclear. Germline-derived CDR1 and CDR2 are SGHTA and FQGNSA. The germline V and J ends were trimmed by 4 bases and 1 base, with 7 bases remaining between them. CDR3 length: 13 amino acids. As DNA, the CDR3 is TGTGCCAGCAGCTCGAACCCGAACACTGAAGCTTTCTTT. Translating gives CASSSNPNTEAFF.

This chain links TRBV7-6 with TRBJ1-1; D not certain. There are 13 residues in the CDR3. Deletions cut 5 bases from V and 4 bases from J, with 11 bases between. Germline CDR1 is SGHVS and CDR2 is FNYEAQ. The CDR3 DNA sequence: TGTGCCAGCAGCCGGGGTCGGGGCACTGAAGCTTTCTTT. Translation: CASSRGRGTEAFF.

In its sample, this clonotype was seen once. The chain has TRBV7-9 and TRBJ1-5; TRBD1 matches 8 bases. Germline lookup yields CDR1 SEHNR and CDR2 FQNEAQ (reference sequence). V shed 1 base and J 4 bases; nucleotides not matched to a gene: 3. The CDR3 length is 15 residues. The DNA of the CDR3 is TGTGCCAGCAGCTTAGGGGACAGGAATAATCAGCCCCAGCATTTT. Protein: CASSLGDRNNQPQHF. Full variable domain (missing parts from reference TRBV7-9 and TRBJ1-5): DTGVSQNPRHKITKRGQNVTFRCDPISEHNRLYWYRQTLGQGPEFLTYFQNEAQLEKSRLLSDRFSAERPKGSFSTLEIQRTEQGDSAMYLCASSLGDRNNQPQHFGDGTRLSIL.

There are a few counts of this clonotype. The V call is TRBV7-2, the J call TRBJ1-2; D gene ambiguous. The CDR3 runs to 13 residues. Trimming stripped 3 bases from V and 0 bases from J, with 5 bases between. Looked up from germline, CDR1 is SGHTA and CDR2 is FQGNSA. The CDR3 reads CASSFTTNYGYTF. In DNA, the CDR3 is TGTGCCAGCAGCTTCACTACTAACTATGGCTACACCTTC. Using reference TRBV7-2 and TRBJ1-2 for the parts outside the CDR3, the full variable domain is GAGVSQSPSNKVTEKGKDVELRCDPISGHTALYWYRQSLGQGLEFLIYFQGNSAPDKSGLPSDRFSAERTGGSVSTLTIQRTQQEDSAVYLCASSFTTNYGYTFGSGTRLTVV.

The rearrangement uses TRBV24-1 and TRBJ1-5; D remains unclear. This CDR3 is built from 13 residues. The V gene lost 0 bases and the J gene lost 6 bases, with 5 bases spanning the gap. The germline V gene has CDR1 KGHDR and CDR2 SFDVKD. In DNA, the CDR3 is TGTGCCACCAGTGATTTGGTGAGTCAGCCCCAGCATTTT. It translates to CATSDLVSQPQHF.

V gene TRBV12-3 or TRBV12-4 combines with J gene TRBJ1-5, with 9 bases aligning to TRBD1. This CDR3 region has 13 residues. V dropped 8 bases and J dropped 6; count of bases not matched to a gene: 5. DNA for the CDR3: TGTGCCAGCGGGGACAGGGTACGTCAGCCCCAGCATTTT. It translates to CASGDRVRQPQHF.

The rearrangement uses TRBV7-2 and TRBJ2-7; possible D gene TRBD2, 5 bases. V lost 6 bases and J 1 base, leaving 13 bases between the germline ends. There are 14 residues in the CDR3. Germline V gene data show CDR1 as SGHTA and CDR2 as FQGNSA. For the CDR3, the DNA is TGTGCCAGCAGTAGGTTCGGGGATTCCTACGAGCAGTACTTC. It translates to CASSRFGDSYEQYF.

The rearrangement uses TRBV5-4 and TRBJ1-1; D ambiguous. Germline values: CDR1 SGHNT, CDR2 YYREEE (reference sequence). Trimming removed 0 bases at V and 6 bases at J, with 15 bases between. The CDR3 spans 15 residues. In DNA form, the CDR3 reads TGTGCCAGCAGCTTGGGGTTAGGGAAGGGAGCTGAAGCTTTCTTT. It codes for CASSLGLGKGAEAFF.

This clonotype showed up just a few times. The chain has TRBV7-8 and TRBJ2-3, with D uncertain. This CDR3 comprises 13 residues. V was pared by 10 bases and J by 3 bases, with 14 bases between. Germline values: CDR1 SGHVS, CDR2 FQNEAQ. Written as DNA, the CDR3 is TGTGCCATCTCCTCTATCGCAACAGATACGCAGTATTTT. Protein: CAISSIATDTQYF.

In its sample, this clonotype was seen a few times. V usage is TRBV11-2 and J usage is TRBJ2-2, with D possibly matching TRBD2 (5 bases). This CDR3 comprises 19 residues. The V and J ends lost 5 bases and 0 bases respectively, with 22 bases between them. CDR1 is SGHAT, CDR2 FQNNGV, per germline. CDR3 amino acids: CASSLKGVIRKSNTGELFF. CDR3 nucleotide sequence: TGTGCCAGCAGCCTCAAGGGAGTGATCAGAAAGTCGAACACCGGGGAGCTGTTTTTT.